The 23 T cell receptor beta chains reported below all come from one sample, sequenced in a study of blood T cell repertoires in COVID-19 (dated by TCRdb to 2019 to 2021). The receptor library was made with the immunoSEQ multiplex PCR assay. TCRdb provides this immuneACCESS table in a form limited to in-frame rearrangements. Some clones are lacking; in checked studies, under half of them reflect an unresolved V gene, and why the rest are absent is not known. In all, the sample holds 70,000 to 80,000 clones, and about 90% of those were seen once. Roughly a sixth of the sample rests with the top ten. Material: peripheral blood. The receptors shown here come from a man older than 75 in a cohort sampled during active COVID-19.

This clone was observed a handful of times. The genes are TRBV6-5 and TRBJ1-5; 8 bases fit TRBD1. The CDR3 contains 14 residues. V was clipped by 8 bases and J by 7 bases; unmatched bases: 10. From germline, CDR1 is MNHEY and CDR2 SVGAGI. The chain's CDR3 is CASELTGVRQPQHF. In nucleotides, the CDR3 is TGTGCCAGCGAATTGACAGGGGTGAGGCAGCCCCAGCATTTT.

This clone showed up just once. J is TRBJ1-5 and V is TRBV4-1; D gene ambiguous. Germline CDR1 MGHRA, CDR2 YSYEKL. This CDR3 is built from 18 residues. V was clipped by 0 bases and J by 0 bases, with 15 bases between them. The CDR3 loop is CASSQDSGLFYSNQPQHF. CDR3 DNA: TGCGCCAGCAGCCAAGATTCGGGGTTGTTTTATAGCAATCAGCCCCAGCATTTT.

This chain joins TRBV19 and TRBJ1-4, with TRBD1 matching 8 bases. In germline, CDR1 is LNHDA, CDR2 SQIVND (reference sequence). The ends lost 4 bases at V and 0 bases at J; junction bases unmatched: 4. The CDR3 runs to 16 residues. CDR3 loop: CASSRPGQATNEKLFF. CDR3 bases: TGTGCCAGTAGTAGGCCGGGACAGGCAACTAATGAAAAACTGTTTTTT.

J is TRBJ1-2 and V is TRBV7-2, with TRBD1 matching over 7 bases. Germline lookup yields CDR1 SGHTA and CDR2 FQGNSA. This CDR3 has 14 amino acids. V gave up 4 bases and J gave up 4 bases; unmatched junction bases: 6. In DNA, the CDR3 is TGTGCCAGCAGCTCGACAGGGACGGGCTATGGCTACACCTTC. It encodes CASSSTGTGYGYTF.

The chain links TRBV13 to TRBJ2-3; 8 bases are a match to TRBD2. The CDR3 loop spans 14 amino acids. Germline CDR1 is PRHDT and CDR2 is FYEKMQ (reference sequence). V lost 5 bases to trimming and J lost 3 bases; unmatched junction nucleotides: 4. The CDR3 bases are TGTGCCAGCAGCCACAGCGGGGGTACAGATACGCAGTATTTT. This translates into CASSHSGGTDTQYF.

The chain uses TRBV6-2 or TRBV6-3 and TRBJ2-7; D uncertain. The ends were cut back, 0 bases at V and 6 bases at J, with 6 bases in the middle. Germline-derived CDR1 and CDR2 are MNHEY and SVGEGT. The CDR3 totals 12 residues. CDR3 amino acids: CASSYSTSEQYF. For the CDR3, the DNA is TGTGCCAGCAGTTACTCCACGAGCGAGCAGTACTTC.

The chain uses TRBV2 and TRBJ1-6; 7 nucleotides agree with TRBD1. CDR1 is SNHLY, CDR2 FYNNEI, per germline. The CDR3 runs to 15 residues. J lost 8 bases, V lost 11 bases, and 15 bases had no gene match. In nucleotides, the CDR3 is TGTGCCGCGATAAGAGAGGGGGCCAGAGATTCACCCCTCCACTTT. Translation: CAAIREGARDSPLHF. The full variable domain, with the rest looked up from reference TRBV2 and TRBJ1-6, is EPEVTQTPSHQVTQMGQEVILRCVPISNHLYFYWYRQILGQKVEFLVSFYNNEISEKSEIFDDQFSVERPDGSNFTLKIRSTKLEDSAMYFCAAIREGARDSPLHFGNGTRLTVT.

The chain recombines TRBV29-1 with TRBJ2-7; a possible D gene is TRBD1 (6 bases). This CDR3 has 10 amino acids. Deletions cut 8 bases from V and 3 bases from J, with 8 bases between. Germline V gene sequence: CDR1 SQVTM, CDR2 ANQGSEA. CDR3 nucleotide sequence: TGCAGCCGAGGGGGCTACGAGCAGTACGTC. Its translation: CSRGGYEQYV.

The chain employs TRBV20-1 and TRBJ1-5; TRBD1 matches 9 bases. The CDR3 has 15 residues. V was pared by 3 bases and J by 4 bases, with 7 bases of the junction left unmatched. Germline V gives CDR1 DFQATT, CDR2 SNEGSKA (reference sequence). CDR3 nucleotides: TGCAGTGCTAGTGTGGGGGACAGGGAAAATCAGCCCCAGCATTTT. It specifies CSASVGDRENQPQHF.

The DNA of the CDR3 is TGTGCCAGCAGCGTCACAGGGACTGGAAACACCATATATTTT. Translated, it gives CASSVTGTGNTIYF. The chain recombines TRBV7-2 with TRBJ1-3, with D perhaps matching TRBD1 (6 bases). Germline values: CDR1 SGHTA, CDR2 FQGNSA. This CDR3 has 14 residues. V was pared by 5 bases and J by 2 bases, with 10 bases between. Together with reference TRBV7-2 and TRBJ1-3, the CDR3 gives the full variable domain: GAGVSQSPSNKVTEKGKDVELRCDPISGHTALYWYRQSLGQGLEFLIYFQGNSAPDKSGLPSDRFSAERTGGSVSTLTIQRTQQEDSAVYLCASSVTGTGNTIYFGEGSWLTVV.

The chain uses TRBV28 and TRBJ1-5, with 7 nucleotides matching TRBD1. J gave up 3 bases and V 4 bases, and 9 bases lay outside the gene matches. The CDR3 loop spans 16 amino acids. Germline CDR1 MDHEN, CDR2 SYDVKM. The CDR3 reads CASSSPTGWDNQPQHF. DNA of the CDR3: TGTGCCAGCAGTTCCCCGACAGGGTGGGACAATCAGCCCCAGCATTTT. Filled out from reference TRBV28 and TRBJ1-5, the complete variable domain reads DVKVTQSSRYLVKRTGEKVFLECVQDMDHENMFWYRQDPGLGLRLIYFSYDVKMKEKGDIPEGYSVSREKKERFSLILESASTNQTSMYLCASSSPTGWDNQPQHFGDGTRLSIL.

This chain links TRBV28 with TRBJ1-2; possibly TRBD1 for D (6 bases). The CDR3 contains 16 residues. Between the trimmed V and J ends, which lost 7 bases and 5 bases, there was a span of 23 bases. Germline loops: CDR1 MDHEN, CDR2 SYDVKM. CDR3 bases: TGTGCCAGCACCCAAACCAGTGGGGGCTTTGGGTATGGCTACACCTTC. Protein sequence: CASTQTSGGFGYGYTF.

The table lists this clone with a count of one. The V and J genes are TRBV20-1 and TRBJ2-7, with a weak D call TRBD1 (5 bases). Germline V gene data show CDR1 as DFQATT and CDR2 as SNEGSKA (reference sequence). The CDR3 contains 13 residues. V lost 3 bases, J lost 4 bases, and 13 bases lay in between. CDR3 in amino acids: CSASVGRLYEQYF. CDR3 in DNA: TGCAGTGCTAGTGTGGGGCGGCTTTACGAGCAGTACTTC.

This sequence joins TRBV27 and TRBJ1-6; 7 bases are shared with TRBD1. V dropped 3 bases and J dropped 7; count of bases not matched to a gene: 3. CDR1 and CDR2 (germline): MNHEY, SMNVEV (reference sequence). CDR3 size: 14 residues. The CDR3 loop reads CASSLQGENSPLHF. The CDR3 region has the DNA TGTGCCAGCAGTTTGCAGGGGGAGAATTCACCCCTCCACTTT.

The V and J genes are TRBV23-1 and TRBJ1-6; no clear D. TRBV23-1 falls under the ORF class, with uncertain function. This CDR3 is 16 amino acids long. V lost 0 bases and J 0 bases, leaving 6 bases between the germline ends. CDR3 region: CASSQSASSYNSPLHF. The CDR3 DNA reads as TGCGCCAGCAGTCAATCGGCTAGCTCCTATAATTCACCCCTCCACTTT.

The chain couples TRBV9 to TRBJ1-1, with 8 positions matching TRBD1. Per the germline V gene, CDR1 is SGDLS and CDR2 is YYNGEE. CDR3 length equals 15 residues. After removal of 4 bases from V and 5 bases from J, the junction contained 10 bases not matched to a gene. As DNA, the CDR3 is TGTGCCAGCAGCTCAAAGACAGGGGCGGTGACTGAAGCTTTCTTT. Its translation: CASSSKTGAVTEAFF.

DNA for the CDR3: TGTGCCAGCAGCTACGACAGAGATGGCTACACCTTC. It yields the protein CASSYDRDGYTF. The chain has TRBV11-2 and TRBJ1-2; tentatively, D is TRBD1 (5 bases). In germline, CDR1 is SGHAT, CDR2 FQNNGV. Trimming took 4 bases from V and 6 from J, leaving 9 bases between them. The CDR3 covers 12 residues.

The chain carries TRBV7-3 and TRBJ1-1, with TRBD1 identical over 8 bases. The CDR3 extends over 13 amino acids. The germline gives CDR1 SGHTA, CDR2 FQGTGA. J was trimmed by 8 bases and V by 5 bases; bases with no gene match: 7. The CDR3 DNA is TGTGCCAGCAGCATCAGTAGGGACAGGGAAGCTTTCTTT. Its protein is CASSISRDREAFF.

V usage is TRBV18 and J usage is TRBJ2-5; D is possibly TRBD2 (6 bases). Looked up from germline, CDR1 is KGHSH and CDR2 is LQKENI. Trimming took off 3 bases at V and 5 bases at J, with 19 bases between the two ends. There are 16 residues in the CDR3. The CDR3 loop reads CASSPMNREAGETQYF. The CDR3 DNA sequence: TGTGCCAGCTCACCCATGAACCGGGAAGCGGGCGAGACCCAGTACTTC.

The table lists this clone with a count of one. This rearrangement joins TRBV15 to TRBJ1-6, with D possibly TRBD1 on 5 matching bases. This CDR3 has 17 residues. Germline V gives CDR1 LNHNV, CDR2 YYDKDF (reference sequence). V was clipped by 2 bases and J by 7 bases, with 18 bases between them. The CDR3 region is CATSRPAGHGSNSPLHF. In nucleotides, the CDR3 is TGTGCCACCAGCAGACCCGCGGGGCATGGGAGCAATTCACCCCTCCACTTT.

V gene TRBV24-1 combines with J gene TRBJ1-4, with D perhaps matching TRBD1 (6 bases). Trimming removed 8 bases from V and 5 bases from J, with 26 bases in between. The CDR3 runs to 18 residues. Germline-derived CDR1 and CDR2 are KGHDR and SFDVKD. This CDR3 is CATTQRGRGAWANEKLFF. The CDR3 region has the DNA TGTGCCACCACCCAAAGGGGCAGGGGCGCTTGGGCAAATGAAAAACTGTTTTTT.

The J gene is TRBJ2-2, the V gene TRBV2, with no clear D. There are 12 residues in the CDR3. Germline V gene sequence: CDR1 SNHLY, CDR2 FYNNEI. The germline V and J ends were trimmed by 9 bases and 6 bases, with 11 bases remaining between them. CDR3 DNA: TGTGCCAGGGGCCATAGTCCCGGGGAGCTGTTTTTT. The encoded protein is CARGHSPGELFF. The whole variable domain, filled in from reference TRBV2 and TRBJ2-2, reads EPEVTQTPSHQVTQMGQEVILRCVPISNHLYFYWYRQILGQKVEFLVSFYNNEISEKSEIFDDQFSVERPDGSNFTLKIRSTKLEDSAMYFCARGHSPGELFFGEGSRLTVL.

This clone was seen a few times. The CDR3 sequence is CASSEAGVEQYF. CDR3 DNA: TGTGCCAGCAGTGAGGCAGGGGTCGAGCAGTACTTC. The chain employs TRBV25-1 and TRBJ2-7; TRBD1 is a possible D gene (6 bases). CDR1 MGHDK and CDR2 SYGVNS come from the germline V gene. Trimming shortened V by 3 bases and J by 6 bases, and 9 bases separated the two germline ends. This CDR3 is built from 12 residues.